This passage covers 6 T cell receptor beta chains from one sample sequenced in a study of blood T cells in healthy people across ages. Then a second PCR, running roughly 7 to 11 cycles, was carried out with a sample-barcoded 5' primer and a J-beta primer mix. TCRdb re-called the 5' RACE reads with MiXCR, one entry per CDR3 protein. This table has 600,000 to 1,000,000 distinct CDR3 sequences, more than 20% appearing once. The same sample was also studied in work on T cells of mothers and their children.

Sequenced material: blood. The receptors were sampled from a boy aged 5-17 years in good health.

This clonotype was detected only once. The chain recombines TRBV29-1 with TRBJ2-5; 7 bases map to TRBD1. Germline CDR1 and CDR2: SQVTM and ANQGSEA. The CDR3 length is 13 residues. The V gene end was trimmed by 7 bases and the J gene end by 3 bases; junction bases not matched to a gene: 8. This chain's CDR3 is CSAGGGTEETQYF. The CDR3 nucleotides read TGCAGCGCCGGAGGTGGGACAGAAGAGACCCAGTACTTC.

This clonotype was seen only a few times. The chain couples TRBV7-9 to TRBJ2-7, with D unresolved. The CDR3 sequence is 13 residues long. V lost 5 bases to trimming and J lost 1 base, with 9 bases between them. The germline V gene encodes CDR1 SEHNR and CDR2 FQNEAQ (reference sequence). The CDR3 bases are TGTGCCAGCAGCGGCAGAGTTTCCTACGAGCAGTACTTC. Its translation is CASSGRVSYEQYF.

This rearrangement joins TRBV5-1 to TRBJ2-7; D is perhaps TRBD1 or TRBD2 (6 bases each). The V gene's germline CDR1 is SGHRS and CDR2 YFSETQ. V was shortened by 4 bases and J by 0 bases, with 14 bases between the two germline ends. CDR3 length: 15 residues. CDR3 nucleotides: TGCGCCAGCAGCCCCGTGCGGGACAACTCCTACGAGCAGTACTTC. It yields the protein CASSPVRDNSYEQYF.

The CDR3 spells CASSPDREPGSSANEKLFF. CDR3 sequence (DNA): TGTGCCAGCAGTCCCGACAGGGAGCCGGGGTCTTCGGCTAATGAAAAACTGTTTTTT. J is TRBJ1-4 and V is TRBV2; 7 bases are shared with TRBD1. The CDR3 is made up of 19 amino acids. V gave up 5 bases and J gave up 3 bases; unmatched junction bases: 18. CDR1 and CDR2 from the germline V gene are SNHLY and FYNNEI. Variable domain in full (rest from reference TRBV2 and TRBJ1-4): EPEVTQTPSHQVTQMGQEVILRCVPISNHLYFYWYRQILGQKVEFLVSFYNNEISEKSEIFDDQFSVERPDGSNFTLKIRSTKLEDSAMYFCASSPDREPGSSANEKLFFGSGTQLSVL.

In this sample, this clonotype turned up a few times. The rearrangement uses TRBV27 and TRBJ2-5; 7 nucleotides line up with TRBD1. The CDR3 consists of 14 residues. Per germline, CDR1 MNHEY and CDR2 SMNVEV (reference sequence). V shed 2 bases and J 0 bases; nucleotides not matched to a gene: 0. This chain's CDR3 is CASSLDRDQETQYF. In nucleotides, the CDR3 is TGTGCCAGCAGTTTAGACAGGGACCAAGAGACCCAGTACTTC.

DNA of the CDR3: TGTGCCAGCCGGGGCGTATATGAGCAGTTCTTC. Its translation is CASRGVYEQFF. The chain carries TRBV25-1 and TRBJ2-5, with D perhaps being TRBD1 or TRBD2 (5 bases each). TRBJ2-1 matches the DNA end more closely, so the J call is doubtful. Per germline, CDR1 MGHDK and CDR2 SYGVNS. The CDR3 sequence is 11 residues long.